A selection of T cell receptor beta chains follows, all from one sample in a study of OX40 agonist ivuxolimab in advanced cancers. Clones were read by immunoSEQ multiplex PCR, and TCRdb kept only the in-frame ones, dropping some. The repertoire holds 55,000 to 80,000 clones, with roughly 86% as singletons. This sample comprised CD4+ or CD8+ T cells sorted from blood, obtained in a trial of the OX40 agonist ivuxolimab. The receptors were sampled from an adult with an advanced solid tumor such as melanoma, head and neck, liver or kidney cancer. The CDR3 runs from the conserved cysteine through the conserved F or W. The D gene is left open where the match is weak.

v_gene | d_gene | CDR3aa
TRBV5-6 | - | CASSLGSGSETQYF
TRBV19 | TRBD1 | CASSPPTGSGNTIYF
TRBV6-4 | TRBD1 | CASSRTGSSVLSTDTQYF
TRBV28 | TRBD2 | CASSLGGLARNEQFF
TRBV19 | TRBD1 | CASSPAPGQGNTEAFF
TRBV19 | - | CASSIRRNRQALNEQFF
TRBV5-1 | - | CASSGGGSLGEKLFF
TRBV7-9 | - | CASSLGAFDLEKLFF
TRBV5-4 | - | CASSLARGAGGYTF
TRBV29-1 | TRBD1 | CSVEQGEGTEAFF